Reported below is one TCR beta chain. Its antigen is still unknown. According to the study, genomic DNA was the template for TCR beta VDJ and CDR3 profiling. TCRdb ran MiXCR on the reads and lists one entry per CDR3 protein. The table has 400,000 to 500,000 distinct CDR3 sequences, 65% to 80% seen once. The sample originates from a study of CD8+CD57+ T cells in acquired aplastic anemia. In the study overall: The sorted CD4+ and CD8+ cells yielded an average roughly 3 ug of DNA. CD4+ cells from healthy donors averaged about 10.8 million reads.

Study-level findings and limits: Shared by patients and controls, just under 30 CD8+ CDR3s were abundant in patients.

The CDR3 has 14 amino acids. Deletions cut 1 base from V and 14 bases from J, with 21 bases between. Germline CDR1 reads SGHRS; CDR2 reads YFSETQ. The chain uses TRBV5-1 and TRBJ1-2, with a possible D match to TRBD1 (5 bases). The TCR was taken from a human donor in good health, serving as a control. The sample was sorted CD4+, CD8+, or CD8+CD57+ T cells (not recorded which) from PBMCs. CDR3 sequence: CASSLMQDTEAMTF. The CDR3 coding sequence is TGCGCCAGCAGCTTGATGCAGGACACTGAAGCTATGACCTTC.